The 13 T cell receptor beta chains in this list originate from one sample, sequenced in a study of blood T cells in healthy people across ages (dated by TCRdb to 2013 to 2016). The library was generated by 5' RACE. The sequencer listed for this sample is Illumina HiSeq 2500. A second PCR of roughly 6 to 11 cycles was run with a J-beta primer mix and a sample-barcoded 5' primer. Using fastp trimming at Q25 and MiXCR clonotype assembly, TCRdb reanalyzed the public sequencing data and kept in-frame beta chains. Every entry covers one CDR3 protein and lists the most common genes and DNA from its rows. This sample comprises under 800,000 distinct CDR3 sequences, under 25% of them detected only once. The ten largest clones capture 3.5% to 4% of the sample. Source material: blood. The receptor set was obtained from a man between 65 and 80 years old in good health.

This chain uses TRBV20-1 with TRBJ2-1; D might be TRBD2 (5 bases). V was clipped by 0 bases and J by 9 bases, with 9 bases between them. CDR3 size: 12 residues. The germline V gene encodes CDR1 DFQATT and CDR2 SNEGSKA (reference sequence). The CDR3 is CSARDLTSEQFF. CDR3 coding DNA: TGCAGTGCTAGAGATCTTACTAGTGAGCAGTTCTTC.

This clonotype showed up just a few times. The chain couples TRBV11-2 to TRBJ2-5, with D maybe TRBD2 (5 bases). Trimming stripped 1 base from V and 3 bases from J, with 12 bases between. The CDR3 spans 15 residues. Looked up from germline, CDR1 is SGHAT and CDR2 is FQNNGV. CDR3 region: CASSLGPTREETQYF. DNA for the CDR3: TGTGCCAGCAGCTTAGGACCCACTAGGGAAGAGACCCAGTACTTC.

The chain recombines TRBV6-2 or TRBV6-3 with TRBJ2-2; a weak D match, TRBD1 (5 bases). The V end was cut by 3 bases, the J end by 0 bases, with 11 bases between. The CDR3 is made up of 16 amino acids. CDR1 is MNHEY, CDR2 SVGEGT, per germline. This chain's CDR3 is CASSYTGHANTGELFF. The CDR3 DNA is TGTGCCAGCAGTTATACAGGTCACGCGAACACCGGGGAGCTGTTTTTT.

This clonotype was seen more than once but under ten times. V usage is TRBV11-2 and J usage is TRBJ2-5, with TRBD1 as a possible D gene (6 bases). With 4 bases removed from V and 2 bases from J, the gap between germline ends came to 14 bases. Germline V CDR1 and CDR2: SGHAT, FQNNGV. CDR3 length: 15 amino acids. The CDR3 DNA reads as TGTGCCAGCAGCTCCAACAGGGTATCACAAGAGACCCAGTACTTC. The encoded protein is CASSSNRVSQETQYF.

The table lists this clonotype with a few counts. This chain links TRBV3-1 with TRBJ2-5; 10 bases are a match to TRBD2. The J call may be mistaken, given a closer DNA end match to TRBJ2-1. Germline assignment: CDR1 LGHDT and CDR2 YNNKEL (reference sequence). This CDR3 region has 15 residues. The CDR3 region is CASSATSGIDNEQFF. The CDR3 region has the DNA TGTGCCAGCAGCGCTACTAGCGGGATCGACAATGAGCAGTTCTTC.

As to this clonotype: At one boundary the junction diverges from the germline segment, which might be a read error. The CDR3 region has the DNA TGTACCAGCAGCTCGACAGGGGATATCCCCTACGGGCAGTACTTC. Translated, it gives CTSSSTGDIPYGQYF. This chain connects TRBV28 to TRBJ2-5, with TRBD1 identical over 8 bases. The CDR3 sequence is 15 residues long. Germline values: CDR1 MDHEN, CDR2 SYDVKM.

Written as DNA, the CDR3 is TGTGCCATCAGTGAGGGGGAGTCGTACGGTGAGCAGTTCTTC. This codes for CAISEGESYGEQFF. This chain uses TRBV10-3 with TRBJ2-1; possible D gene TRBD2, 5 bases. CDR1 is ENHRY and CDR2 is SYGVKD in the germline V gene. V was clipped by 2 bases and J by 9 bases, with 14 bases between them. This CDR3 has 14 residues.

Only one count was recorded for this clonotype. The chain combines TRBV7-9 with TRBJ2-4, with 7 bases that match TRBD1. After removal of 5 bases from V and 0 bases from J, the junction contained 7 bases not matched to a gene. Germline V gene sequence: CDR1 SEHNR, CDR2 FQNEAQ (reference sequence). The CDR3 spans 16 residues. The CDR3 protein is CASSSGQDLAKNIQYF. The CDR3 DNA reads as TGTGCCAGCAGCAGTGGACAGGACCTAGCCAAAAACATTCAGTACTTC.

This clonotype was counted between two and nine times. The chain recombines TRBV5-5 with TRBJ2-5; tentatively, D is TRBD1 (5 bases). The J call may be in error: the DNA end matches TRBJ2-7 better. This CDR3 contains 14 residues. Germline assignment: CDR1 SGHKS and CDR2 YYEKEE (reference sequence). CDR3 sequence: CASSLGQGYYEQYF. CDR3 nucleotides: TGTGCCAGCAGCTTGGGGCAGGGATACTACGAGCAGTACTTC.

The chain recombines TRBV24-1 with TRBJ2-3; D is perhaps TRBD2 (5 bases). The CDR3 covers 11 residues. V lost 10 bases and J 4 bases, leaving 8 bases between the germline ends. The V gene's germline CDR1 is KGHDR and CDR2 SFDVKD. CDR3 sequence reads: CATSAADTQYF. CDR3 DNA sequence: TGTGCCACTTCAGCGGCAGATACGCAGTATTTT.

J is TRBJ2-1 and V is TRBV5-1, with 11 positions matching TRBD2. Germline V gene lookup returns CDR1 SGHRS and CDR2 YFSETQ. The J segment lost 3 bases and the V segment lost 5 bases, leaving 7 bases of the junction unmatched. This CDR3 comprises 16 residues. The CDR3 bases are TGCGCCAGCAGTCCACTAGCGGGAGCGATCTACAATGAGCAGTTCTTC. Protein: CASSPLAGAIYNEQFF.

A few counts support this clonotype. One junction end disagrees with the germline gene, perhaps due to a read error. The chain has TRBV5-6 and TRBJ2-2; TRBD1 agrees at 7 bases. The CDR3 has 15 amino acids. CDR1 is SGHDT, CDR2 YYEEEE, per germline. CDR3: CANSLGTENTGELFF. The CDR3 region has the DNA TGTGCCAACAGCTTGGGGACAGAGAACACCGGGGAGCTGTTTTTT.

This clonotype was picked up a small number of times. The V call is TRBV3-1, the J call TRBJ1-4; D not resolved. Germline loops: CDR1 LGHDT, CDR2 YNNKEL (reference sequence). The germline V and J ends were trimmed by 6 bases and 8 bases, with 7 bases remaining between them. There are 11 residues in the CDR3. CDR3 loop: CASSTKEKLFF. In DNA form, the CDR3 reads TGTGCCAGCAGTACGAAGGAAAAACTGTTTTTT.